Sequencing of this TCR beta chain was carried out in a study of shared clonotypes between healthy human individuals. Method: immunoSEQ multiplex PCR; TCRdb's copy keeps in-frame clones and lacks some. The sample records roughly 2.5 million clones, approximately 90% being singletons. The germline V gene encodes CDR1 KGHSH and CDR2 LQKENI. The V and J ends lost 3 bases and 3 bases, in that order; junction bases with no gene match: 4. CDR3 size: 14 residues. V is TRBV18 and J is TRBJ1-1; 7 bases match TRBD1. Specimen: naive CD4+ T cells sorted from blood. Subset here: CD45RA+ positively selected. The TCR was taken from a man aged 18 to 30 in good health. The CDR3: CASSPLDRDTEAFF. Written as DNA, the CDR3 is TGTGCCAGCTCACCGTTAGACAGGGACACTGAAGCTTTCTTT.